This T cell receptor beta chain was sequenced during a study of T cells in Graves' hyperthyroidism and ophthalmopathy. The diagnoses drew upon clinical symptoms, serum thyroxine and TRAb, thyroid ultrasound and orbital computed tomography. Out of more than 8 ml of fresh peripheral blood came the PBMCs. Study-level findings and limits: The blood repertoire included most of the expanded thyroid clonotypes above 0.001. In simple terms, a model built on 13 V-J features told ophthalmopathy apart from stable hyperthyroidism.

The CDR3 has 16 amino acids. CDR1 and CDR2 from the germline V gene are LGHDT and YNNKEL (reference sequence). The V and J ends lost 4 bases and 1 base respectively, with 16 bases between them. It was RNA transcripts that yielded the amplified TCR beta CDR3 regions. First-round RT-PCR with HTBI primers amplified the TCR CDR3 region. TCRdb independently ran MiXCR on the multiplex PCR reads; one entry per CDR3 protein. The sample has more than 350,000 distinct CDR3 sequences, roughly 15% seen once. This clonotype was seen at least ten times. Its cognate antigen is unknown. The sequence came from a woman aged 55-70 years with Graves' ophthalmopathy. This chain uses TRBV3-1 with TRBJ2-5; D remains unclear. Source material: blood. CDR3 coding DNA: TGTGCCAGCAGCCTACAGACCTATTTCTCCCAAGAGACCCAGTACTTC. Translating gives CASSLQTYFSQETQYF.